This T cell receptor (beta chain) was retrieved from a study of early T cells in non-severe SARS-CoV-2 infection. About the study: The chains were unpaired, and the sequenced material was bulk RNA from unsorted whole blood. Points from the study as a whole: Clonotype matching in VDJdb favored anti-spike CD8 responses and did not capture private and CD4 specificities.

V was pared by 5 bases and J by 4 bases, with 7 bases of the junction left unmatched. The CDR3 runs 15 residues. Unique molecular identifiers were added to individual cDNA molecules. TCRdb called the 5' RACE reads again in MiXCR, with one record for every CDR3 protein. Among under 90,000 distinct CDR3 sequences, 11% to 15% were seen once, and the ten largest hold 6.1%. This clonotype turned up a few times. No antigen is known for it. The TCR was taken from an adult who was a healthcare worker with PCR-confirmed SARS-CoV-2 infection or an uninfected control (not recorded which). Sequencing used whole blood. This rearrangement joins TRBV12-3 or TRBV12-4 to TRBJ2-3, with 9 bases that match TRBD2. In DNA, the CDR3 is TGTGCCAGCAGTCTCCGCGGGGGGGCCGCAGATACGCAGTATTTT. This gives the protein CASSLRGGAADTQYF.